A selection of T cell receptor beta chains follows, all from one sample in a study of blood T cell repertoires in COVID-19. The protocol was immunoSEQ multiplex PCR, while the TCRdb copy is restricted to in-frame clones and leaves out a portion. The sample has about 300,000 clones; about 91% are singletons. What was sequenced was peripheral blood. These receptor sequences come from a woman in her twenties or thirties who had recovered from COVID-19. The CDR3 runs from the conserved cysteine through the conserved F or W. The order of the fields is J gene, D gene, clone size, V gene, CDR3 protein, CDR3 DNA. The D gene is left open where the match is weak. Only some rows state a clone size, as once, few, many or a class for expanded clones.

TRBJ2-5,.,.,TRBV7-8,CASMGRVLEETQYF,TGTGCCAGCATGGGGCGTGTCTTAGAAGAGACCCAGTACTTC
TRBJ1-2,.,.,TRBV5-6,CASSLGREYGYTF,TGTGCCAGCAGCTTGGGGCGGGAATATGGCTACACCTTC
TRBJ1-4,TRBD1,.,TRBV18,CASSQDRGREEKLFF,TGTGCCAGCTCCCAGGACAGGGGGCGTGAGGAAAAACTGTTTTTT
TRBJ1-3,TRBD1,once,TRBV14,CASSQGPGQGSGNTIYF,TGTGCCAGCAGCCAAGGACCCGGACAGGGTTCCGGAAACACCATATATTTT
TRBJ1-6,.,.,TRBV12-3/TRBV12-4,CASSLQASPLHF,TGTGCCAGCAGCTTACAAGCTTCACCCCTCCACTTT
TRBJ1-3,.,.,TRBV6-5,CASNSGNSGNTIYF,TGTGCCAGCAACTCAGGGAACTCTGGAAACACCATATATTTT
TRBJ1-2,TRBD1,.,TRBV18,CASSPGTGPFTYGYTF,TGTGCCAGCTCACCAGGGACAGGTCCTTTTACCTATGGCTACACCTTC
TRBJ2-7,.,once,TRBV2,CASSEDRSTYEQYF,TGTGCCAGCAGTGAAGACAGGAGCACCTACGAGCAGTACTTC
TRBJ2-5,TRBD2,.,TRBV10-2,CASRGLAGVQETQYF,TGCGCCAGCAGGGGACTAGCGGGGGTACAAGAGACCCAGTACTTC
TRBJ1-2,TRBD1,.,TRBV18,CASSAGQGTSYGYTF,TGTGCCAGCTCAGCGGGACAGGGAACCAGCTATGGCTACACCTTC
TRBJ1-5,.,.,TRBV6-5,CASRVPSQPGQPQHF,TGTGCCAGCAGAGTCCCCTCCCAACCAGGTCAGCCCCAGCATTTT
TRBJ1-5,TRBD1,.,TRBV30,CAWSGTGDQPQHF,TGTGCCTGGAGTGGGACAGGGGATCAGCCCCAGCATTTT
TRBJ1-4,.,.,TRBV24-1,CATSRGVKEKLFF,TGTGCCACCAGCCGGGGGGTTAAGGAAAAACTGTTTTTT
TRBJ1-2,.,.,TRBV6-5,CASSIGTQDGYTF,TGTGCCAGCAGTATCGGGACACAGGATGGCTACACCTTC
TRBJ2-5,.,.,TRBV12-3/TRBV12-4,CASNSGVGETQYF,TGTGCCAGCAACTCGGGGGTTGGGGAGACCCAGTACTTC
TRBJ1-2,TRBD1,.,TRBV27,CASRPGTGGFYGYTF,TGTGCCAGCCGGCCCGGGACAGGGGGATTCTATGGCTACACCTTC
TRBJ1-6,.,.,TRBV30,CAWSFRQGRSYNSPLHF,TGTGCCTGGAGTTTCCGGCAGGGAAGATCCTATAATTCACCCCTCCACTTT
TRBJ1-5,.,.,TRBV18,CASSPQGTSQPQHF,TGTGCCAGCTCGCCCCAGGGTACGAGCCAGCCCCAGCATTTT
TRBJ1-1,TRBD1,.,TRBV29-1,CSVDPGQGFTEAFF,TGCAGCGTTGATCCGGGACAGGGGTTCACTGAAGCTTTCTTT
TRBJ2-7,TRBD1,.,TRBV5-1,CASSLGQGAREQYF,TGCGCCAGCAGTTTAGGACAGGGGGCGAGGGAGCAGTACTTC
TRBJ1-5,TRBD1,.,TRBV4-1,CASSHRHFRQGVNQPQHF,TGCGCCAGCAGCCATCGGCACTTTAGACAGGGAGTCAATCAGCCCCAGCATTTT
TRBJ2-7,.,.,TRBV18,CASSIGRDYEQYF,TGTGCCAGCTCTATAGGACGGGACTACGAGCAGTACTTC
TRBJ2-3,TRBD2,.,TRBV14,CASSPLGSGTSTDTQYF,TGTGCCAGCAGCCCCCTCGGCAGCGGGACTTCCACAGATACGCAGTATTTT
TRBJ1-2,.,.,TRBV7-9,CASSPPREDYGYTF,TGTGCCAGCAGCCCCCCCCGCGAGGACTATGGCTACACCTTC
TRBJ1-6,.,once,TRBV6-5,CASSLQALLDSPLHF,TGTGCCAGCAGTTTACAGGCCCTCCTCGATTCACCCCTCCACTTT
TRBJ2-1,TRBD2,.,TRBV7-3,CASSLRTSGGDTYNEQFF,TGTGCCAGCAGCTTAAGGACTAGCGGGGGGGATACCTACAATGAGCAGTTCTTC
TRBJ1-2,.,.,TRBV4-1,CASSQAPGNYGYTF,TGCGCCAGCAGCCAAGCCCCAGGAAACTATGGCTACACCTTC
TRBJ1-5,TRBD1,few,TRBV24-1,CATSDSGTDSNQPQHF,TGTGCCACCAGTGATTCCGGGACAGATAGCAATCAGCCCCAGCATTTT
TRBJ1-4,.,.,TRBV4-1,CASSFQDPDSRAGEKLFF,TGCGCCAGCAGCTTTCAAGATCCCGACTCCAGGGCGGGAGAAAAACTGTTTTTT
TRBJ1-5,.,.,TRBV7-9,CASSLDSYSNQPQHF,TGTGCCAGCAGCTTAGACAGTTATAGCAATCAGCCCCAGCATTTT
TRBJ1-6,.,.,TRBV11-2,CAINSRRENYNSPLHF,TGTGCCATTAATTCCAGGCGCGAGAACTATAATTCACCCCTCCACTTT
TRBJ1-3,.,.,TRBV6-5,CASSPPLDSGNTIYF,TGTGCCAGCAGTCCCCCGTTAGACTCTGGAAACACCATATATTTT
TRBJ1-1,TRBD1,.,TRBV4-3,CASSHRTGGMNTEAFF,TGCGCCAGCAGCCATCGGACAGGGGGAATGAACACTGAAGCTTTCTTT
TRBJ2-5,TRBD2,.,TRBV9,CASSELAARETQYF,TGTGCCAGCAGCGAACTAGCGGCACGAGAGACCCAGTACTTC
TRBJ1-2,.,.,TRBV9,CASRKDSDGYTF,TGTGCCAGCAGGAAGGACAGCGATGGCTACACCTTC
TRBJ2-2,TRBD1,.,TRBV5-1,CASSSRTGDTGELFF,TGCGCCAGCAGCTCACGGACAGGGGACACCGGGGAGCTGTTTTTT
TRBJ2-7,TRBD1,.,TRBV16,CASSQDRTGGWNEQYF,TGTGCCAGCAGCCAAGATAGGACAGGGGGCTGGAACGAGCAGTACTTC
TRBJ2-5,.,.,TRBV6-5,CASSYSNRGRETQYF,TGTGCCAGCAGTTACTCGAATCGAGGGCGAGAGACCCAGTACTTC
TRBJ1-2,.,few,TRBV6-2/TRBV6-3,CASSRRATNYGYTF,TGTGCCAGCAGCCGCAGGGCTACAAACTATGGCTACACCTTC
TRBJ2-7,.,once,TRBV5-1,CASSLSDRNYEQYF,TGCGCCAGCAGCTTGTCCGACAGGAATTACGAGCAGTACTTC
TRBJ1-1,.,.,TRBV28,CASSLYGAVNTEAFF,TGTGCCAGCAGTTTATACGGAGCGGTAAACACTGAAGCTTTCTTT
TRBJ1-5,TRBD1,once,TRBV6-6,CASSRGQGNQPQHF,TGTGCCAGCAGCCGGGGACAGGGTAATCAGCCCCAGCATTTT
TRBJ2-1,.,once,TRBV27,CASSLSIRGEQFF,TGTGCCAGCAGTTTATCGATTCGAGGTGAGCAGTTCTTC
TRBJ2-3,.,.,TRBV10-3,CAISPAEGDTQYF,TGTGCCATCTCCCCCGCCGAGGGCGATACGCAGTATTTT
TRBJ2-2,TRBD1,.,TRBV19,CASSATGRDTGELFF,TGTGCCAGTAGTGCGACAGGGCGGGACACCGGGGAGCTGTTTTTT
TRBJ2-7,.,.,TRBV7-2,CASSLVQRGEQYF,TGTGCCAGCAGCTTAGTACAACGGGGCGAGCAGTACTTC
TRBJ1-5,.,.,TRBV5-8,CASSLEVGGNQPQHF,TGTGCCAGCAGCTTGGAAGTTGGAGGCAATCAGCCCCAGCATTTT
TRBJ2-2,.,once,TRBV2,CASSYQESGELFF,TGTGCCAGCAGTTACCAGGAATCCGGGGAGCTGTTTTTT
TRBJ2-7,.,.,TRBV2,CASNETPSSYEQYF,TGTGCCAGCAACGAGACTCCGAGCTCCTACGAGCAGTACTTC
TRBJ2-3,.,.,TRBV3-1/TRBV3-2,CASSGARRTTDTQYF,TGTGCCAGCAGCGGCGCCCGGCGGACTACAGATACGCAGTATTTT
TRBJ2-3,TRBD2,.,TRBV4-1,CASSPLVASGGTHTQYF,TGCGCCAGCAGCCCCCTCGTGGCTAGCGGGGGGACACATACGCAGTATTTT
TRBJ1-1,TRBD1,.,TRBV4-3,CASSPGTGRNTEAFF,TGCGCCAGCAGCCCGGGGACAGGAAGGAACACTGAAGCTTTCTTT
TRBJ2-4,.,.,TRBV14,CASSQESLGSKNIQYF,TGTGCCAGCAGCCAAGAATCCCTAGGTAGCAAAAACATTCAGTACTTC
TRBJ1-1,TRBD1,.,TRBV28,CASSPTGAMNTEAFF,TGTGCCAGCAGCCCTACAGGGGCGATGAACACTGAAGCTTTCTTT
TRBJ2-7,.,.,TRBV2,CASRLRESSYEQYF,TGTGCCAGCAGGCTCCGAGAGAGCTCCTACGAGCAGTACTTC